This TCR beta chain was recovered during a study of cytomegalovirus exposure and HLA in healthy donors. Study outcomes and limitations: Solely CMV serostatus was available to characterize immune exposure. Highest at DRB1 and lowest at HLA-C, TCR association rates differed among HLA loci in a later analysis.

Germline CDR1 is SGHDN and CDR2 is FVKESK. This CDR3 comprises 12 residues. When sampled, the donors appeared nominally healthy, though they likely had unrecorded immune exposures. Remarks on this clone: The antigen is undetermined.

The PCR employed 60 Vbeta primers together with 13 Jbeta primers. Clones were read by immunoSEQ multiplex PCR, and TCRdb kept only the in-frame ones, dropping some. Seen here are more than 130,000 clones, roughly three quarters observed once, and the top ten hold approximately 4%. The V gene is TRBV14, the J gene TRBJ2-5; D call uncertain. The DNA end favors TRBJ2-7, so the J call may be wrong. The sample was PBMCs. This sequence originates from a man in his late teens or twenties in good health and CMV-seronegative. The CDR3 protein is CASSQVWGEQYF. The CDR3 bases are TGTGCCAGCAGCCAAGTCTGGGGCGAGCAGTACTTC.